The TCR beta chain described here comes from a study of cytomegalovirus exposure and HLA in healthy donors. Study-wide context: There were 88 million or so unique TCRs (from HLA-typed donors) in an early data release. Study findings and constraints: As confirmed in vitro, three CMV-associated chains were specific for CMV antigens.

Trimming stripped 3 bases from V and 4 bases from J, with 13 bases between. The germline V gene has CDR1 SGHRS and CDR2 YFSETQ. There are 15 residues in the CDR3. The primer mix had 60 Vbeta and 13 Jbeta primers. Assay used: immunoSEQ multiplex PCR; TCRdb lists only in-frame clones, some missing. The table has about 180,000 clones, around 81% seen once. As for this clone: As yet, its antigen is unknown.

Sequencing used PBMCs. The rearrangement joins TRBV5-1 to TRBJ2-2, with a possible D match to TRBD1 (6 bases). This receptor was identified in a woman in her thirties in good health and CMV-seronegative. The CDR3 region is CASSSDSYPTGELFF. As DNA, the CDR3 is TGCGCCAGCAGCTCGGACAGCTACCCCACCGGGGAGCTGTTTTTT.